These T cell receptor beta chains were read from a single sample in a study of shared clonotypes between healthy human individuals. Sequencing was performed with immunoSEQ multiplex PCR; in TCRdb, only in-frame clones are kept and a portion is missing. Of 2.3 million or so clones listed, just over 90% were seen once; the top ten hold about 0.39%. Specimen: naive CD4+ T cells from PBMCs. All receptors derive from a man between 18 and 29 years old in good health. Some clones in this sample may be carry-over from other donors' samples. CDR3s include the opening cysteine and the closing phenylalanine or tryptophan. The order of the fields is J gene, D gene, V gene, clone size, CDR3 protein, CDR3 DNA. D genes are given only for firm matches. Size tells how often a clone was seen (once, few, many) or the class of an expanded clone, and some rows leave it out.

TRBJ2-1 | TRBD1 | TRBV6-1 | - | CASSVQGNYNEQFF | TGTGCCAGCAGCGTACAGGGGAACTACAATGAGCAGTTCTTC
TRBJ1-1 | TRBD1 | TRBV2 | - | CASNRQGNTEAFF | TGTGCCAGCAACAGACAGGGGAACACTGAAGCTTTCTTT
TRBJ2-3 | TRBD2 | TRBV27 | - | CASSPHRTSGRTLTGTDTQYF | TGTGCCAGCAGTCCTCACAGGACTAGCGGGAGAACTTTGACAGGCACAGATACGCAGTATTTT
TRBJ1-5 | TRBD1 | TRBV10-3 | - | CATSGGWGNQPQHF | TGTGCCACGTCAGGGGGCTGGGGCAATCAGCCCCAGCATTTT
TRBJ2-3 | TRBD2 | TRBV19 | - | CASSIGTSTTDTQYF | TGTGCCAGTAGTATAGGGACTAGCACCACAGATACGCAGTATTTT
TRBJ1-5 | - | TRBV30 | few | CAWSVQNNQPQHF | TGTGCCTGGAGTGTTCAGAACAATCAGCCCCAGCATTTT
TRBJ2-1 | TRBD2 | TRBV30 | once | CAWSPLATDHNEQFF | TGTGCCTGGAGTCCACTAGCGACGGACCACAATGAGCAGTTCTTC
TRBJ2-6 | - | TRBV6-1 | once | CASSEGSGANVLTF | TGTGCCAGCAGTGAGGGTTCTGGGGCCAACGTCCTGACTTTC
TRBJ2-1 | - | TRBV7-3 | - | CASSDRALERGGNEQFF | TGTGCCAGCTCGGACAGGGCCCTCGAGCGGGGAGGCAATGAGCAGTTCTTC
TRBJ2-2 | TRBD2 | TRBV2 | - | CASRKRLAGNRVGELFF | TGTGCCAGCAGGAAGAGACTAGCGGGAAATAGGGTCGGGGAGCTGTTTTTT
TRBJ2-5 | - | TRBV5-1 | - | CASSLVRAKALQETQYF | TGCGCCAGCAGCTTAGTTCGGGCTAAGGCCCTCCAAGAGACCCAGTACTTC
TRBJ2-5 | - | TRBV6-6 | - | CASSNRGQETQYF | TGTGCCAGCAGCAACCGGGGCCAAGAGACCCAGTACTTC
TRBJ2-6 | - | TRBV19 | - | CASSKFQGPDLTF | TGTGCCAGTAGTAAGTTTCAGGGGCCCGACCTGACTTTC